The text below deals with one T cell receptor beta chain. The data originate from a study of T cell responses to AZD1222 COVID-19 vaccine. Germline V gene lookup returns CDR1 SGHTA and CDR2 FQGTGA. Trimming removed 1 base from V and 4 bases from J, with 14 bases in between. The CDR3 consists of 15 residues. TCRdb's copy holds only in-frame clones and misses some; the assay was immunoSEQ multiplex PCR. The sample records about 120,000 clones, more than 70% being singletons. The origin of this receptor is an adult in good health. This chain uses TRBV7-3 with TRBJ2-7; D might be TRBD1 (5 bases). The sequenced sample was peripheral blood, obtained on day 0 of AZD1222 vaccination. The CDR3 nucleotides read TGTGCCAGCAGCTTAAGTCCAGGGTTGGGATACGAGCAGTACTTC. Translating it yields CASSLSPGLGYEQYF.